Below, one T cell receptor (beta chain) is given with its context. The sample holds other DNA sequences that translate to the same CDR3. The CDR3 loop spans 12 amino acids. Germline V gives CDR1 LNHDA, CDR2 SQIVND (reference sequence). Trimming took 6 bases from V and 1 from J, leaving 6 bases between them. The data were obtained in a study of shared clonotypes between healthy human individuals. Naivety among CD8 cells was defined by CD45RO negativity and positive CCR7 selection, thereby excluding terminally differentiated effector memory CD45RA+ cells. TCRdb's table, derived via immunoSEQ multiplex PCR, lists solely in-frame clones and lacks some. The table shows 2 million to 2.5 million clones, with about 95% occurring only once.

The sequence derives from a man between 18 and 29 years old in good health. The chain joins TRBV19 to TRBJ1-1; D remains unclear. What was sequenced was naive CD8+ T cells sorted from blood. The CDR3 loop is CASRYGNTEAFF. CDR3 bases: TGTGCCAGTAGGTACGGGAACACTGAAGCTTTCTTT.